These 18 T cell receptor beta chains were all obtained from the same sample, sequenced in a study of blood T cell repertoires in COVID-19 (TCRdb year 2020). The method was the immunoSEQ multiplex PCR assay. Imported from immuneACCESS, the table was reduced by TCRdb to in-frame sequences with V and J called. These copies leave out some clones; in studies compared against another copy, an unresolved V gene accounts for under half, and the cause of the remainder is not known. Counted in this sample were approximately 76,000 clones; more than 80% of them appeared once. The ten biggest clones cover 30% to 40% of the sample. Sequenced input: peripheral blood. These receptors were taken from a woman of 80 years or more with active or convalescent COVID-19.

The chain couples TRBV9 to TRBJ1-2; unclear D gene. The V and J ends lost 4 bases and 5 bases respectively, with 12 bases between them. CDR3 length: 13 residues. Germline V gene lookup returns CDR1 SGDLS and CDR2 YYNGEE. CDR3 in DNA: TGTGCCAGCAGCTTCACAGACCGATATGGCTACACCTTC. This encodes CASSFTDRYGYTF.

The chain combines TRBV4-3 with TRBJ2-7; D is uncertain. Trimming stripped 1 base from V and 4 bases from J, with 14 bases between. This CDR3 is built from 15 residues. Germline V gene lookup returns CDR1 LGHNA and CDR2 YSLEER. In nucleotides, the CDR3 is TGCGCCAGCAGCCAAGGGCGGCGGAAATATTACGAGCAGTACTTC. This codes for CASSQGRRKYYEQYF.

Only one count was recorded for this clone. This chain connects TRBV27 to TRBJ1-1; D perhaps matches TRBD1 (5 bases). The ends were cut back, 0 bases at V and 3 bases at J, with 5 bases in the middle. This CDR3 comprises 13 residues. Germline-derived CDR1 and CDR2 are MNHEY and SMNVEV (reference sequence). CDR3 loop: CASSLSGDTEAFF. The CDR3 nucleotides are TGTGCCAGCAGTTTATCAGGGGACACTGAAGCTTTCTTT.

The V and J genes are TRBV3-1 (or the pseudogene TRBV3-2) and TRBJ2-7; 7 bases agree with TRBD1. After removal of 0 bases from V and 9 bases from J, the junction contained 11 bases not matched to a gene. The CDR3 sequence is 15 residues long. Germline V gives CDR1 LGHDT, CDR2 YNNKEL (reference sequence). The CDR3 reads CASSQDVGLGGRQYF. The CDR3 DNA follows: TGTGCCAGCAGCCAAGATGTTGGTTTAGGGGGCAGGCAGTACTTC.

This chain links TRBV12-3 or TRBV12-4 with TRBJ1-3; D gene unclear. CDR3 length: 11 amino acids. V lost 5 bases, J lost 7 bases, and 6 bases lay in between. As DNA, the CDR3 is TGTGCCAGCAGTCCGGGGAACACCATATATTTT. Translated: CASSPGNTIYF.

The chain carries TRBV9 and TRBJ2-1; 9 bases agree with TRBD2. Trimming removed 0 bases from V and 9 bases from J; junction bases left unmatched: 7. The germline gives CDR1 SGDLS, CDR2 YYNGEE. CDR3 length: 15 amino acids. The CDR3 DNA reads as TGTGCCAGCAGCGTAGCTCCCAGCGGGGGGATTGAGCAGTTCTTC. It translates to CASSVAPSGGIEQFF.

This clone occurred once. V is TRBV6-5 and J is TRBJ1-5; 7 bases fit TRBD1. The CDR3 spans 12 residues. Trimming at V came to 9 bases and at J to 6 bases, leaving 5 bases not matched to a gene. Per the germline V gene, CDR1 is MNHEY and CDR2 is SVGAGI. The CDR3 region is CARTGASQPQHF. The CDR3 DNA follows: TGTGCCAGAACAGGGGCGAGTCAGCCCCAGCATTTT.

This chain uses TRBV19 with TRBJ1-1; no clear D gene. V lost 5 bases to trimming and J lost 1 base, with 11 bases between them. The CDR3 runs 14 residues. Germline loops: CDR1 LNHDA, CDR2 SQIVND (reference sequence). The CDR3 here is CASSVTEKNTEAFF. Written as DNA, the CDR3 is TGTGCCAGTAGTGTAACAGAAAAGAACACTGAAGCTTTCTTT.

This clone was counted ten times or more. This chain joins TRBV9 and TRBJ1-3, with 11 positions matching TRBD1. The trim removed 4 bases at V and 7 bases at J, leaving 7 bases unmatched. The CDR3 is 15 amino acids. Per germline, CDR1 SGDLS and CDR2 YYNGEE. CDR3 residues: CASSPARTGGNTIYF. The CDR3 nucleotides read TGTGCCAGCAGCCCGGCGAGGACAGGGGGCAACACCATATATTTT.

This clone was counted once. The gene calls are TRBV7-2 and TRBJ2-1; D not certain. This CDR3 region has 13 residues. The germline gives CDR1 SGHTA, CDR2 FQGNSA. The V and J ends lost 7 bases and 5 bases respectively, with 12 bases between them. The CDR3 DNA reads TGTGCCAGCAACCTACGAGGCAACAATGAGCAGTTCTTC. Translating gives CASNLRGNNEQFF.

V and J are TRBV7-9 and TRBJ1-4; 8 positions match TRBD1. Germline CDR1 is SEHNR and CDR2 is FQNEAQ (reference sequence). Trimming removed 5 bases from V and 6 bases from J; junction bases left unmatched: 8. CDR3 length equals 15 residues. In nucleotides, the CDR3 is TGTGCCAGCAGCCGGAGACAGGGGTCTGATGAAAAACTGTTTTTT. Its translation: CASSRRQGSDEKLFF.

The rearrangement joins TRBV6-1 to TRBJ2-1; 9 nucleotides agree with TRBD2. Germline values: CDR1 MNHNS, CDR2 SASEGT. The CDR3 is made up of 15 amino acids. J gave up 8 bases and V 3 bases, and 8 bases lay outside the gene matches. The DNA of the CDR3 is TGTGCCAGCAGTGATGTCAGCGGGGGGCGAGATGAGCAGTTCTTC. It encodes CASSDVSGGRDEQFF.

The J gene is TRBJ2-7, the V gene TRBV7-2; TRBD1 is a possible D gene (6 bases). V dropped 3 bases and J dropped 7 bases, with 22 bases sitting between them. The CDR3 is 16 residues long. Germline values: CDR1 SGHTA, CDR2 FQGNSA. CDR3 loop: CASSFDRFPASGEQYF. In DNA, the CDR3 is TGTGCCAGCAGCTTCGACAGGTTCCCCGCCTCTGGGGAGCAGTACTTC.

V gene TRBV7-2 combines with J gene TRBJ2-1; 15 nucleotides agree with TRBD2. Unmatched junction bases numbered 13, after V lost 7 bases and J lost 9 bases. Germline V gene data show CDR1 as SGHTA and CDR2 as FQGNSA. The CDR3 spans 17 residues. The DNA of the CDR3 is TGTGCCAGCACCTCGAGGGGGACTAGCGGGGGGCCCGGTGAGCAGTTCTTC. Its translation: CASTSRGTSGGPGEQFF.

V gene TRBV21-1 combines with J gene TRBJ1-6. TRBV21-1 is recorded as a pseudogene. CDR3 length: 12 amino acids. CDR3 nucleotide sequence: TGTGCCAGCGTCTACCGGGAAGGCCCCCTCCACTTT. This gives the protein CASVYREGPLHF.

This chain connects TRBV19 to TRBJ2-6; 7 bases are a match to TRBD2. The germline CDR1 and CDR2 sequences are LNHDA and SQIVND (reference sequence). V lost 7 bases, J lost 0 bases, and 6 bases stayed unmatched. The CDR3 runs to 16 residues. The CDR3 nucleotides read TGTGCCAGTAATGAAGCGGGGAGCTCTGGGGCCAACGTCCTGACTTTC. Amino acids: CASNEAGSSGANVLTF.

In its sample, this clone was seen once. The chain is built from TRBV5-1 and TRBJ2-2, with D maybe TRBD1 (6 bases). CDR3 length equals 15 residues. Germline CDR1 and CDR2: SGHRS and YFSETQ. Trimming removed 5 bases from V and 4 bases from J, with 15 bases in between. The CDR3 spells CASRPDGQPTGELFF. The CDR3 region has the DNA TGCGCCAGCAGGCCTGACGGACAGCCCACCGGGGAGCTGTTTTTT.

In DNA, the CDR3 is TGTGCCAGCAGTTCGGCGGGCTTCGGGGACACTGAAGCTTTCTTT. Protein product: CASSSAGFGDTEAFF. The V gene is TRBV28, the J gene TRBJ1-1; D not certain. Trimming cost V 4 bases and J 3 bases, with 15 bases left between them. CDR1 and CDR2 from the germline V gene are MDHEN and SYDVKM. The CDR3 is made up of 15 amino acids.